One TCR beta chain is described in this entry. The target antigen is unknown. Germline-derived CDR1 and CDR2 are SGHDT and YYEEEE. V gave up 0 bases and J gave up 0 bases, with 10 bases separating them. This CDR3 region has 16 residues. The source of the sample is a study of cytomegalovirus exposure and HLA in healthy donors. Study-level findings and limits: Analyses of presence and absence presupposed an approximately uniform sequencing depth across donors.

PCR employed 60 Vbeta and 13 Jbeta primers. Assay used: immunoSEQ multiplex PCR; TCRdb lists only in-frame clones, some missing. The table records fewer than 150,000 clones, 65% to 85% of them present only once. This chain connects TRBV5-6 to TRBJ2-1, with TRBD2 as a possible D gene (7 bases). The sequencing sample was made of PBMCs. The sequence was obtained from a man aged 50 or older in good health and CMV-seropositive. The CDR3 DNA follows: TGTGCCAGCAGCTTGGCTGGGGGGGCCTCCTACAATGAGCAGTTCTTC. The encoded protein is CASSLAGGASYNEQFF.